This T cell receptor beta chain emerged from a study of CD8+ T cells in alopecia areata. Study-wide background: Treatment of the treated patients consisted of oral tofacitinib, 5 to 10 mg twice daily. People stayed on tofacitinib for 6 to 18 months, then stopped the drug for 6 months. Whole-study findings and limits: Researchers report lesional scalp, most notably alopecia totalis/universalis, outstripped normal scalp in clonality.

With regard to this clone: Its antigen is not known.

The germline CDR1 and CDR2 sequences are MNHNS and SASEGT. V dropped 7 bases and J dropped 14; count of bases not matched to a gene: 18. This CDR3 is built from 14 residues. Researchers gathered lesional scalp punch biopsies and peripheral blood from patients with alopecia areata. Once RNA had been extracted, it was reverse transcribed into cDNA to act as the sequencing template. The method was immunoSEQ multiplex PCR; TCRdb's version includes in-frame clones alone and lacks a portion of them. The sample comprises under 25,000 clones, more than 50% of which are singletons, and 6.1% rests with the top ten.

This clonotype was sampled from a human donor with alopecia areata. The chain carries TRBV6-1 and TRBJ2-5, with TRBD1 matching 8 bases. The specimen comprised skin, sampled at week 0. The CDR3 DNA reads TGTGCCAGCACGAGAGAACAAGTCGGGACAGGCCTATACTTC. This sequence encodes CASTREQVGTGLYF.